One and the same sample provided the 10 T cell receptor beta chains below, sequenced in a study of cytotoxic CD8 clonotypes in ibrutinib-treated CLL. Sequenced by immunoSEQ multiplex PCR; TCRdb stores in-frame clones only, minus some. The data show some 46,000 clones, approximately 74% seen once. The specimen was PBMCs, collected after 12 months of ibrutinib treatment. These receptors came from a human donor with chronic lymphocytic leukemia.

V usage is TRBV2 and J usage is TRBJ1-5; no reliable D call. The CDR3 is 14 amino acids. CDR1 is SNHLY and CDR2 is FYNNEI in the germline V gene. V dropped 8 bases and J dropped 1 base, with 12 bases sitting between them. In DNA form, the CDR3 reads TGTGCCAGCGGAGGTGCGGCCAGCAATCAGCCCCAGCATTTT. It translates to CASGGAASNQPQHF.

A few counts support this clone. The CDR3 sequence is CASSLGSTNYGYTF. CDR3 coding DNA: TGTGCCAGCAGTTTGGGCAGTACTAACTATGGCTACACCTTC. The chain couples TRBV27 to TRBJ1-2; unclear D gene. Per the germline V gene, CDR1 is MNHEY and CDR2 is SMNVEV (reference sequence). The CDR3 is made up of 14 amino acids. The germline V and J ends were trimmed by 3 bases and 0 bases, with 8 bases remaining between them.

This CDR3 reads CASSLGQGAGNTEAFF. CDR3 in DNA: TGTGCCAGCAGTTTAGGACAGGGGGCGGGGAACACTGAAGCTTTCTTT. The rearrangement links TRBV27 to TRBJ1-1; TRBD1 aligns across 11 bases. V dropped 2 bases and J dropped 1; count of bases not matched to a gene: 3. The germline gives CDR1 MNHEY, CDR2 SMNVEV (reference sequence). This CDR3 spans 16 amino acids.

This clone was seen once. The chain carries TRBV6-5 and TRBJ1-1; perhaps TRBD1 as D (5 bases). This CDR3 region has 15 residues. CDR1 and CDR2 from the germline V gene are MNHEY and SVGAGI. V dropped 7 bases and J dropped 5 bases, with 20 bases sitting between them. In nucleotides, the CDR3 is TGTGCCAGCACGCCAGGGTCTGAGCGTAGAACTGAAGCTTTCTTT. Its protein is CASTPGSERRTEAFF.

The chain joins TRBV9 to TRBJ2-5; TRBD2 matches 13 bases. The trim removed 0 bases at V and 2 bases at J, leaving 4 bases unmatched. The CDR3 is 17 amino acids. Germline V lookup: CDR1 SGDLS, CDR2 YYNGEE. CDR3 nucleotides: TGTGCCAGCAGCGTAGAAGGGACTAGCGGGGTACAAGAGACCCAGTACTTC. It yields the protein CASSVEGTSGVQETQYF.

This clone came up a few times. V gene TRBV5-1 combines with J gene TRBJ2-1; 8 bases are shared with TRBD2. CDR3 size: 19 residues. The V segment lost 6 bases and the J segment 0 bases; nucleotides outside the gene matches: 17. Germline V gene data show CDR1 as SGHRS and CDR2 as YFSETQ. This CDR3 reads CASTELPQLAGLSYNEQFF. CDR3 coding DNA: TGCGCCAGCACCGAGCTTCCCCAGCTAGCGGGTCTCTCCTACAATGAGCAGTTCTTC.

The chain uses TRBV4-2 and TRBJ2-3; 8 bases map to TRBD2. Germline V gives CDR1 LGHNA, CDR2 YNFKEQ. Trimming removed 5 bases from V and 4 bases from J; junction bases left unmatched: 11. CDR3 size: 16 residues. This CDR3 is CASSFISGRAPDTQYF. The CDR3 DNA reads as TGTGCCAGCAGCTTTATAAGCGGGAGAGCGCCAGATACGCAGTATTTT.

A single count supports this clone. The V gene is TRBV6-6, the J gene TRBJ2-3; perhaps TRBD1 as D (5 bases). Trimming removed 2 bases at V and 4 bases at J, with 13 bases between. The CDR3 contains 15 residues. The germline V gene encodes CDR1 MNHNY and CDR2 SVGAGI (reference sequence). The CDR3 reads CASSYRTGPPDTQYF. The CDR3 coding sequence is TGTGCCAGCAGTTACAGAACAGGACCTCCAGATACGCAGTATTTT.

The V and J genes are TRBV6-1 and TRBJ1-2; D is uncertain. The V end was cut by 2 bases, the J end by 4 bases, with 5 bases between. Germline assignment: CDR1 MNHNS and CDR2 SASEGT. The CDR3 contains 12 residues. The CDR3 coding sequence is TGTGCCAGCAGTGAACTTATCTATGGCTACACCTTC. This encodes CASSELIYGYTF.

This clone was picked up a small number of times. V is TRBV7-7 and J is TRBJ1-4; D is ambiguous. CDR3 length: 14 amino acids. V gave up 1 base and J gave up 7 bases, with 10 bases separating them. Germline CDR1 and CDR2: SSHAT and FNYEAQ (reference sequence). This CDR3 is CASSLGKGGEKLFF. CDR3 nucleotides: TGTGCCAGCAGCTTAGGTAAGGGTGGTGAAAAACTGTTTTTT.